The 27 T cell receptor beta chains reported below all come from one sample, sequenced in a study of blood T cells in healthy people across ages. For the second PCR, which ran for about 6 to 11 cycles, a sample-barcoded 5' primer and a J-beta primer mix were used. In TCRdb, the 5' RACE reads were re-called with MiXCR into one record per CDR3 protein. Of over 500,000 distinct CDR3 sequences in the sample, about 27% are singletons; the top ten hold about 3.3%. The same data also contributed to another study, on T cells of mothers and their children.

Input material: blood. Every receptor here comes from a boy aged 2 to 9 in good health.

In its sample, this clonotype was seen many times. The chain joins TRBV15 to TRBJ2-1; 12 bases are shared with TRBD2. This CDR3 has 15 residues. Germline V gene sequence: CDR1 LNHNV, CDR2 YYDKDF (reference sequence). J lost 9 bases, V lost 2 bases, and 5 bases had no gene match. The chain's CDR3 is CATSRSGLAGTEQFF. The CDR3 DNA follows: TGTGCCACCAGCAGATCAGGACTAGCGGGAACTGAGCAGTTCTTC.

This clonotype has a count of ten or more. The V and J genes are TRBV9 and TRBJ1-1; D gene uncertain. Trimming left V 4 bases short and J 1 base short, with 14 bases between. Germline loops: CDR1 SGDLS, CDR2 YYNGEE. This CDR3 has 15 residues. The CDR3 DNA reads as TGTGCCAGCAGCCCCACACTCGTAGCGAACACTGAAGCTTTCTTT. This encodes CASSPTLVANTEAFF.

The chain joins TRBV25-1 to TRBJ1-2; no clear D. Trimming left V 0 bases short and J 6 bases short, with 14 bases between. The CDR3 has 15 amino acids. The germline gives CDR1 MGHDK, CDR2 SYGVNS. In nucleotides, the CDR3 is TGTGCCAGCAGTGAATATTTCGAGGGCTGGAATGGCTACACCTTC. It encodes CASSEYFEGWNGYTF.

V is TRBV20-1 and J is TRBJ1-6, with 10 bases aligning to TRBD1. The trim removed 3 bases at V and 11 bases at J, leaving 1 base unmatched. This CDR3 region has 12 residues. Germline CDR1 DFQATT, CDR2 SNEGSKA (reference sequence). In DNA, the CDR3 is TGCAGTGCTAGGGACAGGGGGACACCCCTCCACTTT. This codes for CSARDRGTPLHF.

Only a few counts were recorded for this clonotype. V is TRBV27 and J is TRBJ2-5, with no clear D. Trimming shortened V by 5 bases and J by 11 bases, and 27 bases separated the two germline ends. Germline CDR1 MNHEY, CDR2 SMNVEV (reference sequence). The CDR3 covers 16 residues. The CDR3 here is CASSPSPSSLLERQYF. The CDR3 coding sequence is TGTGCCAGCAGTCCCAGTCCCAGCAGCCTACTTGAAAGGCAGTACTTC.

At least ten counts were recorded for this clonotype. The V and J genes are TRBV11-2 and TRBJ2-7; the D gene is possibly TRBD1 (5 bases). Germline values: CDR1 SGHAT, CDR2 FQNNGV. This CDR3 contains 14 residues. Deletions cut 2 bases from V and 6 bases from J, with 14 bases between. The CDR3: CASSLYQGAGEQYF. Written as DNA, the CDR3 is TGTGCCAGCAGCTTATACCAGGGTGCCGGCGAGCAGTACTTC.

The V gene is TRBV12-3 or TRBV12-4, the J gene TRBJ1-5, with D unclear. Trimming stripped 1 base from V and 0 bases from J, with 16 bases between. The CDR3 contains 18 residues. The CDR3 reads CASSLEPPCRDSNQPQHF. The DNA of the CDR3 is TGTGCCAGCAGTTTAGAGCCGCCGTGCAGAGATAGCAATCAGCCCCAGCATTTT.

The chain recombines TRBV5-1 with TRBJ2-3; tentatively, D is TRBD1 or TRBD2 (5 bases each). There are 14 residues in the CDR3. V lost 8 bases and J 2 bases, leaving 15 bases between the germline ends. Germline CDR1 and CDR2: SGHRS and YFSETQ. The CDR3 is CASKTGTVTDTQYF. CDR3 nucleotides: TGCGCCAGTAAAACCGGGACGGTCACAGATACGCAGTATTTT.

V gene TRBV3-1 combines with J gene TRBJ2-1; 7 bases line up with TRBD2. This CDR3 region has 15 residues. Germline trimming cut 1 base from V and 9 bases from J; bases unmatched to any gene: 9. The germline V gene has CDR1 LGHDT and CDR2 YNNKEL (reference sequence). The CDR3 region is CASSQGMAPGGEQFF. The CDR3 coding sequence is TGTGCCAGCAGCCAAGGTATGGCACCGGGGGGTGAGCAGTTCTTC.

The genes are TRBV28 and TRBJ2-5; no reliable D call. The end of the DNA fits TRBJ2-7 better, so the J call may be wrong. The germline CDR1 and CDR2 sequences are MDHEN and SYDVKM. The CDR3 totals 14 residues. As DNA, the CDR3 is TGTGCCAGCAGTTTCCGGCAGGCAAACTACGAGCAGTACTTC. It codes for CASSFRQANYEQYF.

The V call is TRBV5-1, the J call TRBJ2-4, with TRBD1 as a possible D gene (6 bases). The CDR3 is 15 residues long. In germline, CDR1 is SGHRS, CDR2 YFSETQ. V was pared by 6 bases and J by 1 base, with 14 bases between. In nucleotides, the CDR3 is TGCGCCAGCAACCAGGGGAATGCGGCCAAAAACATTCAGTACTTC. Translated, it gives CASNQGNAAKNIQYF.

The genes are TRBV9 and TRBJ2-3, with 12 bases fitting TRBD2. Germline assignment: CDR1 SGDLS and CDR2 YYNGEE. This CDR3 has 16 amino acids. V was clipped by 2 bases and J by 4 bases; unmatched bases: 5. The CDR3 nucleotides read TGTGCCAGCAGCGTCTGGACTAGCGGGGCCCCAGATACGCAGTATTTT. Amino acid sequence: CASSVWTSGAPDTQYF. Combining the CDR3 with reference TRBV9 and TRBJ2-3 gives the whole variable domain DSGVTQTPKHLITATGQRVTLRCSPRSGDLSVYWYQQSLDQGLQFLIQYYNGEERAKGNILERFSAQQFPDLHSELNLSSLELGDSALYFCASSVWTSGAPDTQYFGPGTRLTVL.

The chain couples TRBV5-1 to TRBJ2-3; 9 bases are a match to TRBD2. The CDR3 contains 16 residues. Germline CDR1 SGHRS, CDR2 YFSETQ. V shed 3 bases and J 0 bases; nucleotides not matched to a gene: 5. The CDR3 loop is CASSWRLAASTDTQYF. The CDR3 DNA follows: TGCGCCAGCAGCTGGAGACTAGCGGCTAGCACAGATACGCAGTATTTT.

J is TRBJ1-1 and V is TRBV20-1; D may be TRBD1 (6 bases). Trimming took 2 bases from V and 2 from J, leaving 18 bases between them. The CDR3 loop spans 16 amino acids. Germline CDR1 DFQATT, CDR2 SNEGSKA (reference sequence). The CDR3 here is CSARRGDSGYNTEAFF. CDR3 sequence (DNA): TGCAGTGCTAGAAGGGGGGATTCGGGCTACAACACTGAAGCTTTCTTT.

This clonotype was seen more than once but under ten times. The chain couples TRBV2 to TRBJ1-6; TRBD1 matches at 9 bases. J gave up 7 bases and V 4 bases, and 11 bases lay outside the gene matches. In germline, CDR1 is SNHLY, CDR2 FYNNEI. The CDR3 runs 17 residues. DNA of the CDR3: TGTGCCAGCAGTGTCGACCTACAGGGGGCATTAAATTCACCCCTCCACTTT. Encoded protein: CASSVDLQGALNSPLHF.

The chain joins TRBV10-3 to TRBJ2-3; 11 bases map to TRBD1. The CDR3 spans 15 residues. Germline trimming cut 8 bases from V and 6 bases from J; bases unmatched to any gene: 10. Germline V gives CDR1 ENHRY, CDR2 SYGVKD. DNA for the CDR3: TGTGCCATCGGGGGCCGGGACAGGGGGTCCGATACGCAGTATTTT. Its protein is CAIGGRDRGSDTQYF.

This chain connects TRBV10-3 to TRBJ2-1; 8 bases map to TRBD2. The CDR3 has 14 amino acids. J gave up 7 bases and V 6 bases, and 8 bases lay outside the gene matches. Per germline, CDR1 ENHRY and CDR2 SYGVKD. CDR3 residues: CAISPGTRGNEQFF. DNA for the CDR3: TGTGCCATCAGCCCCGGGACTAGGGGGAATGAGCAGTTCTTC.

The chain is built from TRBV20-1 and TRBJ1-1; possible D gene TRBD1, 6 bases. Trimming took 7 bases from V and 0 from J, leaving 12 bases between them. The germline V gene encodes CDR1 DFQATT and CDR2 SNEGSKA (reference sequence). The CDR3 covers 13 residues. The CDR3 loop reads CSVRGVMNTEAFF. CDR3 DNA sequence: TGCAGTGTTAGGGGGGTAATGAACACTGAAGCTTTCTTT.

CDR3 DNA sequence: TGTGCCAGCAGCGTAGTAGGCAGGGAGGACACTGAAGCTTTCTTT. Amino acid sequence: CASSVVGREDTEAFF. The chain carries TRBV9 and TRBJ1-1, with D possibly TRBD1 on 5 matching bases. Germline lookup yields CDR1 SGDLS and CDR2 YYNGEE. Between the trimmed V and J ends, which lost 0 bases and 3 bases, there was a span of 12 bases. The CDR3 has 15 residues.

The chain has TRBV9 and TRBJ1-6; the D is unclear. Trimming left V 3 bases short and J 7 bases short, with 20 bases between. Germline CDR1 SGDLS, CDR2 YYNGEE. The CDR3 length is 17 residues. In DNA, the CDR3 is TGTGCCAGCAGCGCCGAAGAGCTTGGGCCCTTCAATTCACCCCTCCACTTT. This translates into CASSAEELGPFNSPLHF.

The chain employs TRBV5-5 and TRBJ2-5; 13 bases line up with TRBD2. J gave up 2 bases and V 0 bases, and 7 bases lay outside the gene matches. Germline V gives CDR1 SGHKS, CDR2 YYEKEE (reference sequence). CDR3 size: 18 residues. The CDR3 DNA reads TGTGCCAGCAGCTTGGGGCTCTCGGGACTAGCGGGGCAAGAGACCCAGTACTTC. It yields the protein CASSLGLSGLAGQETQYF.

In its sample, this clonotype was seen a few times. The chain couples TRBV3-1 to TRBJ1-1, with a weak D call TRBD1 (6 bases). The CDR3 is 14 amino acids. The germline V and J ends were trimmed by 0 bases and 5 bases, with 10 bases remaining between them. The germline gives CDR1 LGHDT, CDR2 YNNKEL (reference sequence). CDR3 amino acids: CASSQDSRGTEAFF. CDR3 nucleotide sequence: TGTGCCAGCAGCCAAGATTCCAGGGGAACTGAAGCTTTCTTT.

The V and J genes are TRBV6-5 and TRBJ2-7, with D possibly called TRBD1 or TRBD2 (5 bases each). Per the germline V gene, CDR1 is MNHEY and CDR2 is SVGAGI. The CDR3 has 13 residues. Trimming pared 5 bases from V and 3 bases from J, leaving 11 bases between. The CDR3 region has the DNA TGTGCCAGCAGTACGGGACCTTTCTACGAGCAGTACTTC. Amino acid sequence: CASSTGPFYEQYF.

This chain links TRBV27 with TRBJ2-5, with a possible D match to TRBD2 (5 bases). Germline CDR1 reads MNHEY; CDR2 reads SMNVEV (reference sequence). The germline V and J ends were trimmed by 4 bases and 2 bases, with 8 bases remaining between them. CDR3 length equals 13 residues. This CDR3 reads CASSSDWQETQYF. CDR3 nucleotides: TGTGCCAGCAGTTCGGACTGGCAAGAGACCCAGTACTTC.

The chain has TRBV20-1 and TRBJ2-6; a possible D gene is TRBD2 (6 bases). The CDR3 extends over 16 amino acids. Germline V gene sequence: CDR1 DFQATT, CDR2 SNEGSKA (reference sequence). The germline V and J ends were trimmed by 6 bases and 3 bases, with 18 bases remaining between them. CDR3 DNA: TGCAGTGCCGGTTACGGGGGAAGCGGTGGGGCCAACGTCCTGACTTTC. Its translation: CSAGYGGSGGANVLTF.

The chain carries TRBV6-5 and TRBJ1-1, with D maybe TRBD1 (5 bases). The CDR3 extends over 14 amino acids. CDR1 and CDR2 (germline): MNHEY, SVGAGI. Trimming stripped 4 bases from V and 5 bases from J, with 14 bases between. The CDR3 is CASSSAGRRTEAFF. The CDR3 region has the DNA TGTGCCAGCAGTTCCGCAGGGAGGAGGACTGAAGCTTTCTTT.

In this sample, this clonotype turned up a few times. The germline gene is not matched at one end of the junction; a read error may be the cause. The chain couples TRBV6-1 to TRBJ2-4; 10 bases align to TRBD2. The CDR3 totals 15 residues. Germline V CDR1 and CDR2: MNHNS, SASEGT. The CDR3 spells CASREAGGAKNIQYF. The CDR3 DNA reads TGTGCCAGCAGGGAAGCGGGAGGGGCCAAAAACATTCAGTACTTC.